This is a list of T cell receptor beta chains from one sample in a study of cytomegalovirus exposure and HLA in healthy donors. Method: immunoSEQ multiplex PCR; TCRdb's copy keeps in-frame clones and lacks some. The sample carries 150,000 to 200,000 clones, 75% recorded once. The sequenced sample was PBMCs. These receptor sequences come from a male donor in good health and CMV-seronegative. Both conserved end residues are part of each CDR3. Each record gives: D gene, J gene, V gene, clone size, CDR3 DNA, CDR3 protein. D genes are given only for firm matches. Expanded clones get a size class; other rows say once, few or many, or leave the size out.

>NA|TRBJ2-7|TRBV6-1|NA
TGTGCCAGCAGTGACCCTAGGATGTTCTACGAGCAGTACTTC
CASSDPRMFYEQYF
>NA|TRBJ2-2|TRBV11-3|few
TGTGCCAGCAGCTTAGTTCCTACCGGGGAGCTGTTTTTT
CASSLVPTGELFF
>NA|TRBJ2-2|TRBV7-9|NA
TGTGCCAGCAGCTCCAAGGGGGGGGCGCGGGAGCTGTTTTTT
CASSSKGGARELFF
>TRBD2|TRBJ2-7|TRBV30|NA
TGTGCCTGGAGTGTATTTGGGAGGGAGGGCTCCTACGAGCAGTACTTC
CAWSVFGREGSYEQYF
>TRBD1|TRBJ1-5|TRBV15|NA
TGTGCCACCAGCAACCGAGGGACAGGGTTTAATCAGCCCCAGCATTTT
CATSNRGTGFNQPQHF
>TRBD1|TRBJ2-7|TRBV6-5|NA
TGTGCCAGCAGAACGACAGGGGCCCTGACCTACGAGCAGTACTTC
CASRTTGALTYEQYF
>NA|TRBJ2-7|TRBV29-1|NA
TGCAGCGTTGGGCGCGGCTACGAGCAGTACTTC
CSVGRGYEQYF
>TRBD1|TRBJ1-3|TRBV9|NA
TGTGCCAGCAGCGCCGGGACAGGGGGCTCTGGAAACACCATATATTTT
CASSAGTGGSGNTIYF
>TRBD1|TRBJ2-5|TRBV7-2|few
TGTGCCAGCAGCCAAAACCCTCAGGGACAGATTTTAGAGACCCAGTACTTC
CASSQNPQGQILETQYF
>NA|TRBJ1-5|TRBV19|few
TGTGCCAGTAGTATAGCGGGGGGCGGCAATCAGCCCCAGCATTTT
CASSIAGGGNQPQHF
>NA|TRBJ2-1|TRBV18|NA
TGTGCCAGCTCCCGTACCTACAATGAGCAGTTCTTC
CASSRTYNEQFF
>TRBD1|TRBJ2-2|TRBV19|NA
TGTGCCAGTAGGACCAGGGACAGTGGCACCGGGGAGCTGTTTTTT
CASRTRDSGTGELFF
>TRBD1|TRBJ2-7|TRBV5-1|NA
TGCGCCAGCAGCTTGCGGACAGGCAATCAGGTCTACGAGCAGTACTTC
CASSLRTGNQVYEQYF
>NA|TRBJ2-1|TRBV2|once
TGTGCCAGCAGTGAAACGCGCAATGAGCAGTTCTTC
CASSETRNEQFF
>TRBD2|TRBJ2-1|TRBV7-2|NA
TGTGCCAGCAGCTTAGATGCGGGAGGGGGGCTCAATGAGCAGTTCTTC
CASSLDAGGGLNEQFF
>TRBD1|TRBJ2-3|TRBV4-1|NA
TGCGCCAGCAGCCAAGGACAGGGGCGCACAGATACGCAGTATTTT
CASSQGQGRTDTQYF
>TRBD2|TRBJ2-5|TRBV9|NA
TGTGCCAGCAGCGTGGGAGCGGGGGGGCCGGAGACCCAGTACTTC
CASSVGAGGPETQYF
>NA|TRBJ1-5|TRBV30|few
TGTGCCTGGAGTGTACAGGACAGTGGCAATCAGCCCCAGCATTTT
CAWSVQDSGNQPQHF
>NA|TRBJ1-1|TRBV2|NA
TGTGCCAGCAGTTATTCGTTAAACACTGAAGCTTTCTTT
CASSYSLNTEAFF
>NA|TRBJ1-4|TRBV6-1|few
TGTGCCAGCAGAGGACAGTTTAATGAAAAACTGTTTTTT
CASRGQFNEKLFF
>NA|TRBJ2-1|TRBV18|NA
TGTGCCAGCTCACCGACTGGGCCGGGGGAGTTCTTC
CASSPTGPGEFF
>NA|TRBJ1-1|TRBV6-1|few
TGTGCCAGCAGTTTCGGCGGGGGCACTGAAGCTTTCTTT
CASSFGGGTEAFF
>TRBD1|TRBJ2-7|TRBV11-1|NA
TGTGCCAGCAGCTTGGGGACAGGGTTTTCCTACGAGCAGTACTTC
CASSLGTGFSYEQYF
>TRBD1|TRBJ1-2|TRBV6-1|NA
TGTGCCAGCATTCCAGGGGGGAGAGATGGCTACACCTTC
CASIPGGRDGYTF
>NA|TRBJ2-7|TRBV18|NA
TGTGCCAGCTCACCATTCGACAGCTACGAGCAGTACTTC
CASSPFDSYEQYF
>NA|TRBJ2-5|TRBV21-1|NA
TGTGCCAGCACCGCCCAGGCTCTTGTAAAGACCCAGTACTTC
CASTAQALVKTQYF
>TRBD2|TRBJ2-1|TRBV27|NA
TGTGCCAGCACCTCTCCCTCTAGCGGCTACAATGAGCAGTTCTTC
CASTSPSSGYNEQFF
>NA|TRBJ1-2|TRBV6-1|NA
TGTGCCAGCAGTGAACGGCCCCATGGAGGGAAGGCTGGCTACACCTTC
CASSERPHGGKAGYTF
>TRBD1|TRBJ2-3|TRBV6-5|NA
TGTGCCAGCAGTTATTCCAGGGGGCTGGCAGATACGCAGTATTTT
CASSYSRGLADTQYF
>TRBD1|TRBJ2-7|TRBV7-6|NA
TGTGCCAGCAGCTTAAGGGACAGGGACTACGAGCAGTACTTC
CASSLRDRDYEQYF
>NA|TRBJ2-1|TRBV6-6|NA
TGTGCCAGTTATCAGGGATTCGGGGGCAATGAGCAGTTCTTC
CASYQGFGGNEQFF
>TRBD2|TRBJ2-7|TRBV5-1|NA
TGCGCCAGCAGCCCCCTAGCGGGGCTCCCCTACGAGCAGTACTTC
CASSPLAGLPYEQYF
>NA|TRBJ2-6|TRBV6-1|NA
TGTGCCAGCAGTGACCGGTCTGGGGCCAACGTCCTGACTTTC
CASSDRSGANVLTF
>NA|TRBJ2-7|TRBV15|NA
TGTGCCACCAGCAGAGAGACCGGGGTCACTAGTTCCTACGAGCAGTACTTC
CATSRETGVTSSYEQYF
>NA|TRBJ1-2|TRBV30|NA
TGTGCCTGGAGTGTACGGTACAGGGACTATGGCTACACCTTC
CAWSVRYRDYGYTF
>NA|TRBJ1-2|TRBV5-6|NA
TGTGCCAGCAGCTTGGCCGAGGTGACTAATGGCTACACCTTC
CASSLAEVTNGYTF
>NA|TRBJ2-7|TRBV10-2|NA
TGCGCCAGCAGACGGGCGGGGGCCAGCTCCTACGAGCAGTACTTC
CASRRAGASSYEQYF
>TRBD1|TRBJ1-6|TRBV6-6|NA
TGTGCCAGCAGCAGGGACAGGGGTAATTCGGCCCTCCACTTT
CASSRDRGNSALHF
>TRBD2|TRBJ2-1|TRBV6-5|NA
TGTGCCAGCAGTTGCCTAGCGGGGGACAATGAGCAGTTCTTC
CASSCLAGDNEQFF
>TRBD2|TRBJ2-7|TRBV29-1|NA
TGCAGCGTTGAAGATCTGGTGGCTAGCGGACATTACGAGCAGTACTTC
CSVEDLVASGHYEQYF
>NA|TRBJ1-5|TRBV19|NA
TGTGCCAGTCCTTCAGGGGTAAGGGATTATAGCAATCAGCCCCAGCATTTT
CASPSGVRDYSNQPQHF
>TRBD2|TRBJ2-5|TRBV2|NA
TGTGCCAGCAGAACCTATAGCGGGGGCCAAGAGACCCAGTACTTC
CASRTYSGGQETQYF
>TRBD2|TRBJ2-7|TRBV2|few
TGTGCCAGCAGTGATAAGCGGGACTACGAGCAGTACTTC
CASSDKRDYEQYF
>TRBD2|TRBJ2-1|TRBV7-3|NA
TGTGCCAGCAGTCCAGCTGTGCTAGCGGCCGCCCGGGAGCAGTTCTTC
CASSPAVLAAAREQFF
>NA|TRBJ2-5|TRBV5-1|NA
TGCGCCAGCAGCTTCAGTTCTAGACCGGAGACCCAGTACTTC
CASSFSSRPETQYF
>TRBD1|TRBJ1-2|TRBV19|NA
TGTGCCAGTAGTCAGGGGGCTCTATCTCACTATGGCTACACCTTC
CASSQGALSHYGYTF
>TRBD1|TRBJ1-5|TRBV27|NA
TGTGCCAGCAGTCGACAGGGAGGACAGCCCCAGCATTTT
CASSRQGGQPQHF
>NA|TRBJ1-1|TRBV11-1|NA
TGTGCCAGCAGCTTTGGGGGGGGCGAGCTGAACACTGAAGCTTTCTTT
CASSFGGGELNTEAFF